A selection of T cell receptor beta chains follows, all from one sample in a study of blood T cell repertoires in COVID-19. Clones were sequenced by immunoSEQ multiplex PCR, and TCRdb holds only the in-frame ones, with some missing. The sample includes under 200,000 clones, around 90% of them seen just once. The sequencing input was peripheral blood. The receptors here all came from a man in his forties with active or convalescent COVID-19. Each CDR3 is given with its conserved first and last residue. A D gene is named only where the DNA matches it firmly. Expanded clones are given a class, and other clones once, few, many or no size at all.

j_call d_call v_call clone_size cdr3_aa cdr3_nt
TRBJ1-2 TRBD1 TRBV4-3 . CASSLITGALNYGYTF TGCGCCAGCAGCCTGATAACAGGGGCACTTAACTATGGCTACACCTTC
TRBJ2-2 . TRBV9 . CASSVAGGGNTGELFF TGTGCCAGCAGCGTAGCTGGAGGGGGCAACACCGGGGAGCTGTTTTTT
TRBJ2-3 . TRBV7-7 . CASSLERADTQYF TGTGCTAGCAGCTTAGAACGGGCAGATACGCAGTATTTT
TRBJ1-2 TRBD1 TRBV5-4 . CASSPGTANYGYTF TGTGCCAGCAGCCCGGGGACAGCAAACTATGGCTACACCTTC
TRBJ2-7 . TRBV30 . CAWSRAPGYEQYF TGTGCCTGGAGTAGAGCTCCAGGCTACGAGCAGTACTTC
TRBJ1-2 TRBD1 TRBV7-2 . CASSLATGTAYNYGYTF TGTGCCAGCAGCTTAGCGACTGGGACAGCATATAACTATGGCTACACCTTC
TRBJ1-5 . TRBV2 . CASSEAIYRRGNQPQHF TGTGCCAGCAGTGAAGCCATCTATAGACGGGGCAATCAGCCCCAGCATTTT
TRBJ1-2 . TRBV27 . CASSLSHNYGYTF TGTGCCAGCAGTTTATCACACAACTATGGCTACACCTTC
TRBJ2-3 TRBD2 TRBV19 . CASSLTSGGATDTQYF TGTGCCAGTAGTTTGACTAGCGGGGGGGCCACAGATACGCAGTATTTT
TRBJ1-6 . TRBV6-4 . CASSPQEGSNSPLHF TGTGCCAGCAGCCCGCAAGAGGGCTCTAATTCACCCCTCCACTTT
TRBJ2-2 . TRBV12-5 few CASGLVKRSNTGELFF TGTGCTAGTGGTTTGGTAAAGCGGTCTAACACCGGGGAGCTGTTTTTT
TRBJ2-5 . TRBV30 once CAWSAEETQYF TGTGCCTGGAGTGCGGAGGAGACCCAGTACTTC
TRBJ2-2 . TRBV5-1 once CASSQSVTVNTGELFF TGCGCCAGCAGCCAGTCAGTGACAGTGAACACCGGGGAGCTGTTTTTT
TRBJ1-5 . TRBV9 . CASSVSGDQPQHF TGTGCCAGCAGCGTTTCGGGGGATCAGCCCCAGCATTTT
TRBJ1-4 . TRBV19 . CASSAWTAFNEKLFF TGTGCCAGTAGTGCCTGGACAGCATTTAATGAAAAACTGTTTTTT
TRBJ1-4 TRBD1 TRBV6-5 . CASTRGQYNEKLFF TGTGCCAGCACCCGGGGACAGTATAATGAAAAACTGTTTTTT
TRBJ2-3 . TRBV28 . CATLNQALGTQYF TGTGCCACCCTCAATCAGGCGCTTGGTACGCAGTATTTT
TRBJ1-6 TRBD1 TRBV7-3 . CASSLQGYNSPLHF TGTGCCAGCAGCCTACAGGGGTATAATTCACCCCTCCACTTT
TRBJ2-3 TRBD2 TRBV5-1 once CASQPGTSGGDTQYF TGCGCCAGCCAGCCCGGGACTAGCGGGGGAGATACGCAGTATTTT
TRBJ1-6 . TRBV6-2/TRBV6-3 . CASSYQGPASPLHF TGTGCCAGCAGTTACCAGGGTCCGGCGTCACCCCTCCACTTT
TRBJ1-1 TRBD1 TRBV5-1 . CASSIGQGTEAFF TGCGCCAGCAGCATTGGACAGGGCACTGAAGCTTTCTTT
TRBJ1-5 . TRBV7-6 . CASSLKGDQPQHF TGTGCCAGCAGCTTGAAGGGGGATCAGCCCCAGCATTTT
TRBJ2-2 . TRBV5-1 . CASSLVTGAGELFF TGCGCCAGCAGCTTGGTAACCGGGGCCGGGGAGCTGTTTTTT
TRBJ1-2 TRBD1 TRBV6-5 . CASSPTGNYGYTF TGTGCCAGCAGCCCGACAGGGAATTATGGCTACACCTTC
TRBJ2-5 TRBD2 TRBV19 . CASSRFGDYGETQYF TGTGCCAGTAGTAGATTTGGGGACTACGGAGAGACCCAGTACTTC
TRBJ2-3 . TRBV6-4 . CASSDPEVQGTDTQYF TGTGCCAGCAGTGACCCAGAGGTCCAGGGTACAGATACGCAGTATTTT
TRBJ2-2 TRBD1 TRBV19 . CASSMDRAHRELFF TGTGCCAGTAGTATGGACAGGGCCCACCGGGAGCTGTTTTTT
TRBJ2-1 TRBD1 TRBV6-2/TRBV6-3 . CASNPPGDSHNEQFF TGTGCCAGCAACCCTCCTGGGGACAGTCACAATGAGCAGTTCTTC
TRBJ2-2 . TRBV5-5 . CASSLVPQGIGELFF TGTGCCAGCAGCTTGGTCCCACAGGGTATCGGGGAGCTGTTTTTT
TRBJ1-2 . TRBV7-9 . CASSRRQNNYGYTF TGTGCCAGCAGCCGGAGACAGAACAACTATGGCTACACCTTC
TRBJ2-6 . TRBV5-1 . CASSFSSGANVLTF TGCGCCAGCAGCTTCTCCTCTGGGGCCAACGTCCTGACTTTC
TRBJ2-1 TRBD2 TRBV9 . CASSESGGSSPYNEQFF TGTGCCAGCAGCGAGAGCGGGGGGTCATCCCCTTACAATGAGCAGTTCTTC
TRBJ1-6 TRBD1 TRBV2 . CASSDLAGGYINSPLHF TGTGCCAGCAGTGATCTGGCAGGGGGCTACATTAATTCACCCCTCCACTTT
TRBJ2-1 TRBD2 TRBV25-1 . CASSEFSGGSYNEQFF TGTGCCAGCAGTGAATTTAGCGGGGGCTCCTACAATGAGCAGTTCTTC
TRBJ1-2 . TRBV21-1 . CASSTQGAGSYGYTF TGTGCCAGCAGCACACAGGGGGCGGGCTCCTATGGCTACACCTTC
TRBJ2-7 . TRBV4-1 . CASSHTGSYEQYF TGCGCCAGCAGCCACACAGGGAGCTACGAGCAGTACTTC
TRBJ2-2 TRBD1 TRBV25-1 once CASDRVPGELFF TGTGCCAGCGACAGGGTTCCCGGGGAGCTGTTTTTT
TRBJ1-6 . TRBV5-1 few CASSLEAGRNSPLHF TGCGCCAGCAGCTTGGAGGCAGGGCGCAATTCACCCCTCCACTTT
TRBJ2-2 . TRBV29-1 . CGGKAGAPTGELFF TGCGGGGGGAAGGCCGGGGCACCTACCGGGGAGCTGTTTTTT
TRBJ2-2 . TRBV9 . CASSSHPAAANTGELFF TGTGCCAGCAGCTCTCATCCCGCAGCGGCGAACACCGGGGAGCTGTTTTTT
TRBJ1-5 . TRBV7-8 once CASSLALIRGSQPQHF TGTGCCAGCAGCTTAGCCCTAATCAGGGGATCCCAGCCCCAGCATTTT
TRBJ1-2 TRBD1 TRBV29-1 . CSVEDRTGRGYTF TGCAGCGTTGAAGATCGGACAGGGAGAGGCTACACCTTC
TRBJ1-5 . TRBV5-6 once CASSLEGRPQHF TGTGCCAGCAGCTTGGAGGGGCGGCCCCAGCATTTT
TRBJ1-5 . TRBV19 . CASSINQASNQPQHF TGTGCCAGTAGTATCAACCAGGCTAGCAATCAGCCCCAGCATTTT
TRBJ1-2 . TRBV19 . CASRQLYGYTF TGTGCCAGCAGACAGCTCTATGGCTACACCTTC
TRBJ1-4 TRBD1 TRBV5-5 . CASSLGDRGEKLFF TGTGCCAGCAGCTTGGGGGACAGGGGCGAAAAACTGTTTTTT
TRBJ2-7 TRBD1 TRBV7-6 . CASSLVPGQGGLEEQYF TGTGCCAGCAGCTTAGTCCCGGGACAGGGGGGTTTGGAGGAGCAGTACTTC
TRBJ1-3 . TRBV30 . CAWSVSSGNTIYF TGTGCCTGGAGTGTTAGCTCTGGAAACACCATATATTTT
TRBJ1-5 . TRBV5-1 few CASSLDGYSNQPQHF TGCGCCAGCAGCTTGGACGGTTATAGCAATCAGCCCCAGCATTTT